The present T cell receptor (beta chain) was sequenced within a study of T-cell reconstitution after alpha-beta-depleted transplantation in children (dated by TCRdb to about 2016). At the level of the whole study: The study quantitatively tracked T-cell immune reconstitution after TCRalphabeta/CD19-depleted allogeneic hematopoietic cell transplantation in children using TCR repertoire profiling. Findings and caveats that apply to the study as a whole: Over subsequent months, a decline in hyperexpanded clone frequencies was noted, and after one year, T-cell counts and TCRbeta diversity were mostly ascribed to newly produced T cells. The high TCRbeta diversity at day 60 in some patients was ascribed to recipient T cells and intrathymic progenitors that had survived conditioning. The apparently early alphabetaT-cell count recovery about two months after transplant was reportedly dependent on only several hundred rapidly expanded clones derived from non-depleted graft cells.

In regard to this clonotype: Its antigen remains undetermined. Base qualities are not provided; no much larger clone lies one nucleotide away.

Library preparation was by PCR. The sequencer listed for this sample is Illumina HiSeq 2500. TCR library preparation used molecular barcoding, with unique molecular identifiers applied to normalize quantification of the TCRbeta repertoire. Using fastp at Q25 and MiXCR, TCRdb reprocessed the public reads and kept productive beta chains. When rows share a CDR3 protein, they turn into one entry using the most common DNA and genes. Within this sample are about 900,000 distinct CDR3 sequences, with about 30% of them counted one time only. Of the sample, about 28% is held by the ten largest clones. Sample treatment or condition, as interpreted from the label and publication: allogeneic hematopoietic cell transplantation with graft depleted of TCRalphabeta T cells and CD19 B cells. Transplant recipients were children who received TCRalphabeta/CD19-depleted allogeneic hematopoietic cell grafts. Reading the germline V gene (reference sequence) gives CDR1 DFQATT and CDR2 SNEGSKA. A distance of 12 bases separates the germline ends of V and J, which lose 4 bases and 2 bases respectively. The CDR3 spans 14 residues, from the cysteine through the phenylalanine. The kept DNA is CDR3 alone, 42 bases in frame from the first base.

In this chain, TRBV20-1 is recombined with TRBJ2-1; the D region possibly corresponds to TRBD2 (5 bases align). The sequence came from a boy younger than two who had a stem cell transplant for SCID, so the T cells may come from the graft donor. Here the sequenced sample was PBMCs, mostly from graft donor cells, taken 360 days after TCRalphabeta/CD19-depleted stem cell transplant. The DNA sequence is given as TGCAGTGCTATCCTCTCGGGGACCTACAATGAGCAGTTCTTC. This gives the protein CSAILSGTYNEQFF.